Reported below is one T cell receptor beta chain. The sample originates from a study of cytomegalovirus exposure and HLA in healthy donors. Use of 60 Vbeta and 13 Jbeta primers characterized the PCR. Per the original data handling: The authors later counted tens of millions of unique TCR beta chains, some 11 million of them shared. Sequencing was performed with immunoSEQ multiplex PCR; in TCRdb, only in-frame clones are kept and a portion is missing. Clone size and V and J calls were adopted from that table, with D and trimming inferred from the DNA. The data contain around 150,000 clones, 75% of them seen just once; the ten biggest clones take up around 8.3%. Per the germline V gene, CDR1 is SGHNT and CDR2 is YYREEE (reference sequence). The V end was cut by 3 bases, the J end by 7 bases, with 14 bases between. CDR3 length equals 14 residues.

The TCR was taken from a woman aged 40 to 50 in good health and CMV-seropositive. The sample was PBMCs. The chain joins TRBV5-4 to TRBJ1-5; TRBD1 is a possible D gene (5 bases). CDR3 sequence reads: CASSSGGGVQPQHF. CDR3 sequence (DNA): TGTGCCAGCAGCTCGGGCGGAGGGGTCCAGCCCCAGCATTTT.